The 8 T cell receptor beta chains below all came from one sample that was sequenced in a study of T cell clusters in autoimmune cytopenias. TRB rearrangements were amplified by touch-down multiplex PCR with mixed TRB-A/B primers. Each CDR3 protein gets one entry in TCRdb, which reprocessed the multiplex PCR reads and gives no DNA. This table lists about 2,700 distinct CDR3 sequences. Tens of thousands of genome equivalents of blood DNA were amplified for TRB. These data were also reused for a study on T cell repertoires in aging, cancer and after chemotherapy.

Specimen: peripheral blood. These receptors were obtained from a human donor with an autoimmune cytopenia or autoimmune hepatitis (not recorded which).

The rearrangement uses TRBV10-3 and TRBJ1-6; TCRdb reports TRBD1, a call that lacks DNA to check it against. Germline loops: CDR1 ENHRY, CDR2 SYGVKD. The CDR3 is made up of 15 amino acids. The CDR3 sequence: CAISRDGSYNSPLHF.

This clonotype is classed as medium-sized by frequency. This chain connects TRBV19 to TRBJ2-6; TCRdb lists TRBD1, though no DNA is available to test this call. Germline-derived CDR1 and CDR2 are LNHDA and SQIVND (reference sequence). The CDR3 is 17 residues long. The CDR3 loop is CATREWGSRTGANVLTF.

The J gene is TRBJ2-6, the V gene TRBV6-5; lacking DNA, the TRBD1 call made by TCRdb goes unchecked. The CDR3 extends over 18 amino acids. The germline V gene has CDR1 MNHEY and CDR2 SVGAGI. CDR3 in amino acids: CASSYNGHRLSGANVLTF.

According to its frequency, this clonotype is medium-sized (0.01 to 0.1%). This chain links TRBV19 with TRBJ2-5; the TCRdb call, TRBD1, lacks DNA for checking. CDR3 length: 15 residues. CDR1 is LNHDA and CDR2 is SQIVND in the germline V gene (reference sequence). The CDR3: CASSMSGQIGETQYF.

The CDR3 is CASSFSPPDSKAFF. V gene TRBV7-2 combines with J gene TRBJ1-1. The CDR3 extends over 14 amino acids. CDR1 and CDR2 (germline): SGHTA, FQGNSA.

The rearrangement links TRBV6-6 to TRBJ1-5. Germline values: CDR1 MNHNY, CDR2 SVGAGI (reference sequence). This CDR3 has 14 residues. The CDR3 protein is CASSRSDSNQPQHF.

Measured by frequency, this clonotype is medium-sized. V and J are TRBV11-3 and TRBJ2-5. The germline V gene has CDR1 SGHNT and CDR2 YENEEA. This CDR3 has 16 amino acids. Here the CDR3 reads CASSLGFSDWQETQYF.

V is TRBV6-1 and J is TRBJ1-3. This CDR3 has 14 residues. The V gene's germline CDR1 is MNHNS and CDR2 SASEGT. CDR3 sequence: CASSEASSRNTIYF.